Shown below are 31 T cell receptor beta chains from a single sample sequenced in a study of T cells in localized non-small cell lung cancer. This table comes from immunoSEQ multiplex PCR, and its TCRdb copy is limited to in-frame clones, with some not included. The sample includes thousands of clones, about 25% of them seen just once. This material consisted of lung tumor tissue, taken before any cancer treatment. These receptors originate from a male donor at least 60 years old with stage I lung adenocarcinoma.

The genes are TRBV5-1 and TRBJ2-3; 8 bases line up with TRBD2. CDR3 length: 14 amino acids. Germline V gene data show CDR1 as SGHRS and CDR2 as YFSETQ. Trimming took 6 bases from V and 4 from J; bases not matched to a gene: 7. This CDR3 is CASIAGPRADTQYF. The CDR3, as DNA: TGCGCCAGCATAGCGGGACCCCGGGCAGATACGCAGTATTTT.

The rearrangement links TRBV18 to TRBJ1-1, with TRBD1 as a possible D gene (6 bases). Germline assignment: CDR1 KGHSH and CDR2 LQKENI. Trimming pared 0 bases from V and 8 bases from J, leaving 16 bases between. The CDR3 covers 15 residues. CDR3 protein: CASSPPSLGGTEAFF. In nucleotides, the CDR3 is TGTGCCAGCTCACCACCGTCATTAGGTGGGACAGAAGCTTTCTTT. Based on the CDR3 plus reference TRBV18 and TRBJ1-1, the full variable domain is NAGVMQNPRHLVRRRGQEARLRCSPMKGHSHVYWYRQLPEEGLKFMVYLQKENIIDESGMPKERFSAEFPKEGPSILRIQQVVRGDSAAYFCASSPPSLGGTEAFFGQGTRLTVV.

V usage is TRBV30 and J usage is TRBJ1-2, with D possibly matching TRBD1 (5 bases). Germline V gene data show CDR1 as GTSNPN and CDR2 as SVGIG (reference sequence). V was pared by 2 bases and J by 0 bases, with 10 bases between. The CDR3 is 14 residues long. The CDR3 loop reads CAWSYTGANYGYTF. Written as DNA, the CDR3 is TGTGCCTGGAGTTATACAGGAGCTAACTATGGCTACACCTTC.

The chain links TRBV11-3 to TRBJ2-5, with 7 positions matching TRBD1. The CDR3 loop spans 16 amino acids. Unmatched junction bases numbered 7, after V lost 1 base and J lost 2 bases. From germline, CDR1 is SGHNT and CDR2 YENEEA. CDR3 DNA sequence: TGTGCCAGCAGCTTAGGTTTACAGGGGCGACAAGAGACCCAGTACTTC. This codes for CASSLGLQGRQETQYF.

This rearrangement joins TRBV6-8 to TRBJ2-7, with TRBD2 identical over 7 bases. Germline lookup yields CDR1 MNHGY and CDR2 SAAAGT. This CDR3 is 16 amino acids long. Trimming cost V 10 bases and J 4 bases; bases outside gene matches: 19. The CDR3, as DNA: TGTGCCATATCGGGGCAGGGAGGGCAGCGTACTTACGAGCAGTACTTC. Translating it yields CAISGQGGQRTYEQYF.

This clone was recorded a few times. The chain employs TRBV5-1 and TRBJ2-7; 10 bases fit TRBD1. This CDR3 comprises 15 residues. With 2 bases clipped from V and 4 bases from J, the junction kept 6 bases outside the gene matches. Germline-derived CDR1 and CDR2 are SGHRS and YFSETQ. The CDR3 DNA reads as TGCGCCAGCAGCTTAATACCGGGACAGGGGTACGAGCAGTACTTC. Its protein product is CASSLIPGQGYEQYF.

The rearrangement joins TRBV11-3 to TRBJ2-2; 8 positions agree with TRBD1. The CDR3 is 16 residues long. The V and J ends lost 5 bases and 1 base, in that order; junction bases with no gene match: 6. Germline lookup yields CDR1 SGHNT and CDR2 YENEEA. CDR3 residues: CASSVTGVLNTGELFF. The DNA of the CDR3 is TGTGCCAGCAGCGTGACAGGGGTCCTGAACACCGGGGAGCTGTTTTTT.

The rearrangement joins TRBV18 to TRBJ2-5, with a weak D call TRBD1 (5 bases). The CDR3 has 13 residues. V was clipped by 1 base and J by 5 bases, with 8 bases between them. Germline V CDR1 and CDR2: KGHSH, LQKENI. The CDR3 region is CASSPRQRETQYF. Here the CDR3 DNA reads TGTGCCAGCTCACCACGACAGAGGGAGACCCAGTACTTC.

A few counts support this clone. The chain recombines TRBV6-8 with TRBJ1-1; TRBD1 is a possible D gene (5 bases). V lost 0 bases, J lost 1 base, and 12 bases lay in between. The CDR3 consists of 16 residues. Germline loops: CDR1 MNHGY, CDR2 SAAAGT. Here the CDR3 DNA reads TGTGCCAGCAGTTACTCGGCGGGACCGGAGAACACTGAAGCTTTCTTT. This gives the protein CASSYSAGPENTEAFF.

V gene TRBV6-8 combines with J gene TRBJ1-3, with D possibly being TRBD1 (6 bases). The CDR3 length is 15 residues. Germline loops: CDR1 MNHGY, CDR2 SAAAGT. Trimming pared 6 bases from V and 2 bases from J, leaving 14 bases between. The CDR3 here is CASRGGGLTGNTIYF. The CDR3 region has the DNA TGTGCCAGCAGAGGGGGGGGCCTCACTGGAAACACCATATATTTT.

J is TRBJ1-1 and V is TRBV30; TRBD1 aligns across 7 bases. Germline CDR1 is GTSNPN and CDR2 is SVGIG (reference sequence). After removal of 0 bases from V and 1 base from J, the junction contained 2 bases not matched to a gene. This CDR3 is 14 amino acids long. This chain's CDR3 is CAWSVDRRNTEAFF. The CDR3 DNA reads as TGTGCCTGGAGTGTGGACAGGAGGAACACTGAAGCTTTCTTT. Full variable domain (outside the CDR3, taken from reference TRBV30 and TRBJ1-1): SQTIHQWPATLVQPVGSPLSLECTVEGTSNPNLYWYRQAAGRGLQLLFYSVGIGQISSEVPQNLSASRPQDRQFILSSKKLLLSDSGFYLCAWSVDRRNTEAFFGQGTRLTVV.

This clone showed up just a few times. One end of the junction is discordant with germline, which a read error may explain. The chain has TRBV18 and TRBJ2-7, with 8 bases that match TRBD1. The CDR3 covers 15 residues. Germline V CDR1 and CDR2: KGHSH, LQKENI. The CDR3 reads CASSPLDRGRYEQYF. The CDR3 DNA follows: TGTGCCAGCTCGCCACTTGACAGGGGCAGGTACGAGCAGTACTTC. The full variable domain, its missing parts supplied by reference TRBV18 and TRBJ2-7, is NAGVMQNPRHLVRRRGQEARLRCSPMKGHSHVYWYRQLPEEGLKFMVYLQKENIIDESGMPKERFSAEFPKEGPSILRIQQVVRGDSAAYFCASSPLDRGRYEQYFGPGTRLTVT.

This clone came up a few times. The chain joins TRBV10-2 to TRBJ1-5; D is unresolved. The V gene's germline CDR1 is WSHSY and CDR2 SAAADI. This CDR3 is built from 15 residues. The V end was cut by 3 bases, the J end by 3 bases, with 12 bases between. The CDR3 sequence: CASSETALPNQPQHF. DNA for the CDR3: TGCGCCAGCAGTGAAACAGCCCTCCCCAATCAGCCCCAGCATTTT.

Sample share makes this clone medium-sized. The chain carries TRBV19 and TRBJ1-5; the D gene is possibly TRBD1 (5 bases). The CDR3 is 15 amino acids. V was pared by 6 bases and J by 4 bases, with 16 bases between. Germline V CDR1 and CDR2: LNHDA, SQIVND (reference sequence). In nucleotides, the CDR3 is TGTGCCAGTAGGACTACCGGGACCCCTAATCAGCCCCAGCATTTT. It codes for CASRTTGTPNQPQHF.

This chain's CDR3 is CASSPVTGRANTEAFF. CDR3 sequence (DNA): TGTGCCAGCAGCCCGGTCACGGGGAGGGCGAACACTGAAGCTTTCTTT. The rearrangement links TRBV11-3 to TRBJ1-1; D is undetermined. This CDR3 has 16 amino acids. Germline CDR1 SGHNT, CDR2 YENEEA. Trimming stripped 5 bases from V and 1 base from J, with 17 bases between.

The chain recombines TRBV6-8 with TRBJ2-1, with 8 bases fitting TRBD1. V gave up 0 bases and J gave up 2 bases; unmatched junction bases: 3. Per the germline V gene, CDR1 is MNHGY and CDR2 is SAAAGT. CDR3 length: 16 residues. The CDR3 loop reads CASSYSDRGPYNEQFF. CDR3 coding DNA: TGTGCCAGCAGTTACTCCGACAGGGGCCCCTACAATGAGCAGTTCTTC.

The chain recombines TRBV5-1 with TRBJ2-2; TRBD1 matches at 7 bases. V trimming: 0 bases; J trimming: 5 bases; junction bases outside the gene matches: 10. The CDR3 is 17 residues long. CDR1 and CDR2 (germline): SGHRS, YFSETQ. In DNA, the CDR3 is TGCGCCAGCAGCTTGGCCCCCGGACAGGAACGAACCGGGGAGCTGTTTTTT. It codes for CASSLAPGQERTGELFF.

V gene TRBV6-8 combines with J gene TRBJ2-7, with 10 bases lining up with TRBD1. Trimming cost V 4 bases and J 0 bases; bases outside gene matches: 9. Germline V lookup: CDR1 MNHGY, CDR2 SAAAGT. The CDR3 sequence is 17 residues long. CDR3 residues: CASSWTGGRRSSYEQYF. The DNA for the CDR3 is TGTGCCAGCAGTTGGACAGGGGGAAGGAGGAGCTCCTACGAGCAGTACTTC.

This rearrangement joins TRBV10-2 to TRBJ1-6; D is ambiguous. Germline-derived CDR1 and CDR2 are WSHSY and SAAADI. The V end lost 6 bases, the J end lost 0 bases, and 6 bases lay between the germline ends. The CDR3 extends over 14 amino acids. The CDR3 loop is CASSLTSYNSPLHF. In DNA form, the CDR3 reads TGCGCCAGCAGCCTAACCTCCTATAATTCACCCCTCCACTTT.

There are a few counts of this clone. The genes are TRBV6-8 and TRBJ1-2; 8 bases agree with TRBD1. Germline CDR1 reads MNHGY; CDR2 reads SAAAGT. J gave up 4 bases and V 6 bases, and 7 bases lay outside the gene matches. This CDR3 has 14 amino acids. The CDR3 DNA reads TGTGCCAGCAGCAGAGGGACAGGAGGCTATGGCTACACCTTC. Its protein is CASSRGTGGYGYTF.

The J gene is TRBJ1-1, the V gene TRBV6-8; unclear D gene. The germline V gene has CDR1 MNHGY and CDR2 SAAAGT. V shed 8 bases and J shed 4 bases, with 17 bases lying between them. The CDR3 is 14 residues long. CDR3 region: CASQNSPELTEAFF. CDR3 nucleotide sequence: TGTGCCAGCCAGAACTCGCCAGAACTCACTGAAGCTTTCTTT.

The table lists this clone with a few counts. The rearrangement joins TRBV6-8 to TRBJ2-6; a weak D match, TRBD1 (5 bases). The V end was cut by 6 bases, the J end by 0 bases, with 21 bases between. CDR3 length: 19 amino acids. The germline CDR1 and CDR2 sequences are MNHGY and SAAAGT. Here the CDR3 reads CASRAFTGAGSSGANVLTF. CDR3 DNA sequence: TGTGCCAGCAGAGCCTTTACAGGTGCTGGGTCCTCTGGGGCCAACGTCCTGACTTTC.

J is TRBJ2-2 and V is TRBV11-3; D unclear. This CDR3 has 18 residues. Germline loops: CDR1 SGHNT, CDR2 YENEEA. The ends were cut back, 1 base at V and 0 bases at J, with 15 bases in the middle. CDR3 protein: CASSLVGLDLANTGELFF. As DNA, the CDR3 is TGTGCCAGCAGCTTAGTAGGGCTAGACCTCGCGAACACCGGGGAGCTGTTTTTT.

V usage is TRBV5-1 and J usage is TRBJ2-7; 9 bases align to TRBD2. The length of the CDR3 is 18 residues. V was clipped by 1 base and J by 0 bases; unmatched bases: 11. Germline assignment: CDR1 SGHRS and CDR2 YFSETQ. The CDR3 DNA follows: TGCGCCAGCAGCTTGAACCCTAGCGGGGCGTTCAGCTCCTACGAGCAGTACTTC. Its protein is CASSLNPSGAFSSYEQYF. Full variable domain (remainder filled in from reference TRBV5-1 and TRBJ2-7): KAGVTQTPRYLIKTRGQQVTLSCSPISGHRSVSWYQQTPGQGLQFLFEYFSETQRNKGNFPGRFSGRQFSNSRSEMNVSTLELGDSALYLCASSLNPSGAFSSYEQYFGPGTRLTVT.

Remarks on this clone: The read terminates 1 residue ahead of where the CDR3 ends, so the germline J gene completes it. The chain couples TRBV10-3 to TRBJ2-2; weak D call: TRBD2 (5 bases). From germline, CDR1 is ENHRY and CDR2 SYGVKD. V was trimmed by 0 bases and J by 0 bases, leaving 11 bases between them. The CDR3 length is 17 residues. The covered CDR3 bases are TGTGCCATCAGTGAGTCGGGGAGCCCGTCGAACACCGGGGAGCTGTTT. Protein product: CAISESGSPSNTGELF. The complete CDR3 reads CAISESGSPSNTGELFF.

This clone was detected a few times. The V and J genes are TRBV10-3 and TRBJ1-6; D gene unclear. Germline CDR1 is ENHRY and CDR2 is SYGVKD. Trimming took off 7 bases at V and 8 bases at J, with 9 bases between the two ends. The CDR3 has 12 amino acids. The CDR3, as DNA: TGTGCCATCAAGGGCGGAGATTCACCCCTCCACTTT. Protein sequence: CAIKGGDSPLHF.

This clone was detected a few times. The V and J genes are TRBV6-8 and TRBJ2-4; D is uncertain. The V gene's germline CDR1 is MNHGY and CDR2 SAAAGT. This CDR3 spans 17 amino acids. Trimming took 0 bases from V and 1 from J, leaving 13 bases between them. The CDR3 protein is CASSYSLLGLAKNIQYF. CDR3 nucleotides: TGTGCCAGCAGTTACTCGTTGCTAGGGTTGGCCAAAAACATTCAGTACTTC.

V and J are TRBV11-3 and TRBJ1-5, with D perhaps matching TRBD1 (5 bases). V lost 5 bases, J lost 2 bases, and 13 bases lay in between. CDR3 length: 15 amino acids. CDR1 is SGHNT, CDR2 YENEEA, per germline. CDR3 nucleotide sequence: TGTGCCAGCAGCCTCGGACAATCAGGCAATCAGCCCCAGCATTTT. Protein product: CASSLGQSGNQPQHF.

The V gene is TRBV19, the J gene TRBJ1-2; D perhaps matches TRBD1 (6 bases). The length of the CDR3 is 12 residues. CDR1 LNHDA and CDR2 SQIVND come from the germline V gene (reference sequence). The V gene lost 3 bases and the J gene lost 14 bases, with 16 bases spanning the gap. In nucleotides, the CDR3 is TGTGCCAGTAGTATGGTGCAGGGGAAAAGGACCTTC. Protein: CASSMVQGKRTF.

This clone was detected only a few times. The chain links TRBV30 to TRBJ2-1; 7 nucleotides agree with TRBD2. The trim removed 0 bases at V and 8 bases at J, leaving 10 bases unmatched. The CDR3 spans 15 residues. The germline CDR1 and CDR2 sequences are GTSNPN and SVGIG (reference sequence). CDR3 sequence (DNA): TGTGCCTGGAGTGTGGCCCTAGCGGCCTGGGATGAGCAGTTCTTC. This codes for CAWSVALAAWDEQFF.

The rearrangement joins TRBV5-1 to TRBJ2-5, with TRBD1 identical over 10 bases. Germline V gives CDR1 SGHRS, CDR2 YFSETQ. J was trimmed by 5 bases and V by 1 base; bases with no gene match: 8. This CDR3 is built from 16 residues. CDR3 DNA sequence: TGCGCCAGCAGCTTGACAGGGACAGGGGCGGTGGAGACCCAGTACTTC. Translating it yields CASSLTGTGAVETQYF.